This TCR beta chain was observed in a study of T cells in Graves' hyperthyroidism and ophthalmopathy. Points from the study as a whole: Through a model of 13 V-J features, ophthalmopathy was separated from stable hyperthyroidism. Blood shared most expanded thyroid clonotypes above 0.001.

Researchers took RNA transcripts and amplified the TCR beta CDR3 regions from them. Using the HTBI primer set, a first-round RT-PCR was run on the TCR CDR3. TCRdb independently ran MiXCR on the multiplex PCR reads; one entry per CDR3 protein. The data hold about 360,000 distinct CDR3 sequences, with roughly an eighth observed a single time. The CDR3 runs 15 residues. V trimming: 2 bases; J trimming: 8 bases; junction bases outside the gene matches: 10. Per germline, CDR1 DFQATT and CDR2 SNEGSKA (reference sequence). This clonotype was seen a handful of times. The antigen is undetermined. The chain carries TRBV20-1 and TRBJ2-1, with 9 bases identical to TRBD2. The TCR comes from a woman aged 18-30 years with Graves' hyperthyroidism. The material sequenced was blood. CDR3 DNA: TGCAGTGCTAGAAGGGGGAGACTAGCGGTCGATGAGCAGTTCTTC. Its translation: CSARRGRLAVDEQFF.